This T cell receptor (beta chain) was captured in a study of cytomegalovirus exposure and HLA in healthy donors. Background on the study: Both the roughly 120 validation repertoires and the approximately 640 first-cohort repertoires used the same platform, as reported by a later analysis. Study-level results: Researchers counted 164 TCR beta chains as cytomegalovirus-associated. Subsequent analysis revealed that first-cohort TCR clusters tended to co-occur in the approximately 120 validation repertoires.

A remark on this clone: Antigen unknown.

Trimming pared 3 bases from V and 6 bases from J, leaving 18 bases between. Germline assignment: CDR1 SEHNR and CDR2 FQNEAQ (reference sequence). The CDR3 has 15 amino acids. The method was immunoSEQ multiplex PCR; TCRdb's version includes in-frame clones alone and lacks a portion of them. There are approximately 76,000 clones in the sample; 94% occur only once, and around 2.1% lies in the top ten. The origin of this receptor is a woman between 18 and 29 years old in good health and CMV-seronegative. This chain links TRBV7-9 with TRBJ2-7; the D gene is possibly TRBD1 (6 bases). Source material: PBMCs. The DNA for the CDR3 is TGTGCCAGCAGCTTGGTGGACAGCAACCATTTCGAGCAGTACTTC. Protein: CASSLVDSNHFEQYF. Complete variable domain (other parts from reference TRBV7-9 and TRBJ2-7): DTGVSQNPRHKITKRGQNVTFRCDPISEHNRLYWYRQTLGQGPEFLTYFQNEAQLEKSRLLSDRFSAERPKGSFSTLEIQRTEQGDSAMYLCASSLVDSNHFEQYFGPGTRLTVT.